The T cell receptor (beta chain) described here comes from a study of T cell repertoires in cytomegalovirus infection (dated by TCRdb to the late 2010s). Turning to the overall study: Alongside well-studied HLA-B-restricted epitopes, the peptide stimulations were aimed at recently identified HLA-C-restricted CMV epitopes, whose presentation resists viral immunomodulation. Donor HLA type was relevant to the analysis, because carriage of CMV infection together with the matching HLA type was indicated by public TCR beta signatures. Points the paper makes about the study in general: The ex vivo response was dominated by HLA-C-restricted CMV-specific TCR beta clonotypes, and the single most frequent clonotype in two of eight donors was supplied by these HLA-C-restricted clonotypes. In both this cohort and an independent 352-donor cohort, the cumulative frequency of public TCR beta family members distinguished carriers of CMV infection plus the relevant HLA type.

What this sample's treatment or condition label stands for: in vitro stimulation with specific CMV peptide epitopes to enrich CMV-specific T cells. Sequencing was performed on an Illumina HiSeq 1500. The raw public reads went through TCRdb reprocessing: fastp at Q25, MiXCR clone calling, in-frame beta chains kept. Under each unique CDR3 protein, matching rows form one entry showing the most common genes and DNA. The sample has 700,000 to 950,000 distinct CDR3 sequences on record, approximately 32% of them singletons. The top ten clones comprise under 15% of the sample. In its sample, this clonotype was seen once. The antigen it recognizes is unknown. Base qualities were left out, and no much larger clone turns up one base away. A single read counts as weak evidence. Inclusive of the bounding cysteine and phenylalanine, the CDR3 is 16 residues long. Only CDR3 DNA is held: 48 bases, read in frame from base 1. The germline V gene (reference sequence) gives CDR1 as DFQATT and CDR2 as SNEGSKA. The V end gives up 5 bases and the J end 5 bases, leaving 12 bases in the junction not matched to a gene.

The chain is assembled from TRBV20-1 and TRBJ2-2; 9 junctional bases match TRBD1. Sequences were derived from cultured CD8+ T cells from PBMCs, sampled from culture after CMV antigen stimulation. The sequence came from a human donor in good health (CMV status not recorded). Some clones in this sample may be carry-over from other donors' samples. Here the CDR3 is given as CSADSWDRARTGELFF. Read as DNA, the sequence is TGCAGTGCTGATAGTTGGGACAGGGCAAGGACCGGGGAGCTGTTTTTT.